This T cell receptor beta chain was found in a study of patients and donors after allogeneic stem cell transplantation. This clonotype was detected a few times. Using its own MiXCR run on the RT-PCR reads, TCRdb lists one record per CDR3 protein. The data hold 920,000 or so distinct CDR3 sequences, with roughly 18% observed a single time. This TCR was sampled from a human donor who was either an allogeneic HSCT recipient or a stem cell or donor lymphocyte infusion donor (not recorded which). It is not recorded whose cells these are; they may come from a transplant donor. Sequences were obtained from blood, either unsorted or a sorted T cell fraction (not recorded which).

The CDR3 loop reads CASSQERGNTIYF. CDR3 nucleotides: TGCGCCAGCAGCCAGGAAAGGGGAAACACCATATATTTT. The chain links TRBV5-1 to TRBJ1-3; D gene uncertain. The CDR3 is 13 residues long. Trimming took 4 bases from V and 4 from J, leaving 9 bases between them. CDR1 is SGHRS, CDR2 YFSETQ, per germline.